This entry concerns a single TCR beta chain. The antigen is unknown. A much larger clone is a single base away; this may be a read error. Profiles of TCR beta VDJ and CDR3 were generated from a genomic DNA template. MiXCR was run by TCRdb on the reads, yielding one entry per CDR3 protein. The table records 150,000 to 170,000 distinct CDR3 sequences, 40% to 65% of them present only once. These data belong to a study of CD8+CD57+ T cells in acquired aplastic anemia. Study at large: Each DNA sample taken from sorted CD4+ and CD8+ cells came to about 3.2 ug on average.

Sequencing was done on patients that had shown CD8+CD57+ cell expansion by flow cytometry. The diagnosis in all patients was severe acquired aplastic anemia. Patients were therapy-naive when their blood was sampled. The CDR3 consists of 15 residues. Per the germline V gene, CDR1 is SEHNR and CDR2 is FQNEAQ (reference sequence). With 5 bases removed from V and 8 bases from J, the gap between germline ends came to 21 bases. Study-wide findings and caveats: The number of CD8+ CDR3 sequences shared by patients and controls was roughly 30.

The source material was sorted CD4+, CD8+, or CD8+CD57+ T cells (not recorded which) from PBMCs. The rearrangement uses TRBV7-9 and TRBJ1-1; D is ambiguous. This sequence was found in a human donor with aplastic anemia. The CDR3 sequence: CASSPLLKTWNEAFF. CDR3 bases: TGTGCCAGCAGCCCCTTACTTAAGACATGGAACGAAGCTTTCTTT.